The following is a TCR beta chain sequence with its context. Its antigen is unknown. This entry is derived from a study of T cells in Graves' hyperthyroidism and ophthalmopathy. For the study at large: It was at initial diagnosis, before any treatment, that peripheral blood was collected.

General study findings and limits: Most thyroid clonotypes that were expanded above 0.001 also turned up in blood.

Active moderate-to-severe ophthalmopathy, Clinical Activity Score at least 3, NOSPECS at least 4, under 3 months' duration. Germline-derived CDR1 and CDR2 are SGHKS and YYEKEE (reference sequence). This CDR3 spans 16 amino acids. The V gene lost 0 bases and the J gene lost 7 bases, with 17 bases spanning the gap. TCR beta CDR3 regions were amplified from RNA. An initial round of RT-PCR targeting the TCR CDR3 relied on the HTBI primer set. TCRdb re-derived calls from the multiplex PCR reads in MiXCR, one entry per CDR3 protein. The data show roughly 520,000 distinct CDR3 sequences, with approximately 25% seen just once and 10% to 12% held by the top ten.

The genes are TRBV5-5 and TRBJ1-5, with unresolved D. The receptor's source is a woman in her thirties with Graves' ophthalmopathy. The specimen was blood. CDR3 residues: CASSLGGPIERQPQHF. The DNA for the CDR3 is TGTGCCAGCAGCTTGGGTGGCCCCATCGAAAGACAGCCCCAGCATTTT.